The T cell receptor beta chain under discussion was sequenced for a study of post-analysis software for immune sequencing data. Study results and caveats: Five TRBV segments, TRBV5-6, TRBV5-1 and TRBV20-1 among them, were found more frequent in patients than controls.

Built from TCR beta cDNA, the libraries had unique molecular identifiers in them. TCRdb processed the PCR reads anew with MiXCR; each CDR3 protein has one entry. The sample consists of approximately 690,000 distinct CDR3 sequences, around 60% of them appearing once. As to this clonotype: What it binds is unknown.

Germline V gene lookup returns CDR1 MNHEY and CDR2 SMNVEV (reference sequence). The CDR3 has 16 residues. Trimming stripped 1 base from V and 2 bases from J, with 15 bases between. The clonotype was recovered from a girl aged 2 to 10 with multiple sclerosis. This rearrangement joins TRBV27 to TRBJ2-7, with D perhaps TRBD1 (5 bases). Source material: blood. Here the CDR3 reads CASSLLQEKEPYEQYF. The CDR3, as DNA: TGTGCCAGCAGTTTATTACAGGAGAAGGAGCCCTACGAGCAGTACTTC.